This entry lists 2 T cell receptor beta chains sequenced from one sample in a study of blood T cell repertoires in COVID-19. Clones were read by immunoSEQ multiplex PCR, and TCRdb kept only the in-frame ones, dropping some. Among about 150,000 clones listed, around 80% were seen once. The sample consisted of peripheral blood. These receptors originate from a man aged 55 to 69 with acute or convalescent COVID-19.

The chain couples TRBV11-2 to TRBJ2-5; 9 nucleotides match TRBD1. The germline V gene encodes CDR1 SGHAT and CDR2 FQNNGV. There are 14 residues in the CDR3. Trimming cost V 6 bases and J 5 bases; bases outside gene matches: 7. The CDR3 DNA is TGTGCCAGCAGGGGGACAGGGCCAGGGGAGACCCAGTACTTC. Its protein product is CASRGTGPGETQYF. Based on the CDR3 plus reference TRBV11-2 and TRBJ2-5, the full variable domain is EAGVAQSPRYKIIEKRQSVAFWCNPISGHATLYWYQQILGQGPKLLIQFQNNGVVDDSQLPKDRFSAERLKGVDSTLKIQPAKLEDSAVYLCASRGTGPGETQYFGPGTRLLVL.

The chain combines TRBV7-8 with TRBJ1-2; D is unresolved. The CDR3 spans 14 residues. Between the trimmed V and J ends, which lost 2 bases and 1 base, there was a span of 8 bases. CDR1 and CDR2 from the germline V gene are SGHVS and FQNEAQ. The CDR3 region is CASSLRLLNYGYTF. DNA of the CDR3: TGTGCCAGCAGCTTAAGACTCCTTAACTATGGCTACACCTTC.